This T cell receptor beta chain was obtained from a study of shared clonotypes between healthy human individuals. Points on this clone: The antigen remains undetermined.

CD45RO-negative, CCR7-positively selected cells formed the naive CD8 fraction, excluding terminally differentiated effector memory CD45RA+ cells. An approximately 220 ng quantity of DNA, some 30,000 T cell genomes, went into the sorted-subset replicate PCRs. The table came from immunoSEQ multiplex PCR; TCRdb's copy has only in-frame clones and leaves some out. The table includes about 800,000 clones, about 96% detected once. Study results and limitations: The generation probabilities recorded for non-shared clonotypes fell below those of clonotypes shared by all four donors. Shared across a few donors were roughly 4.7% of the naive CD4 clonotypes. Among the subsets, naive ones generally showed larger estimated richness than memory ones.

Germline V lookup: CDR1 SGHTA, CDR2 FQGNSA. The CDR3 is made up of 15 amino acids. The ends lost 7 bases at V and 4 bases at J; junction bases unmatched: 11. The sequencing input was naive CD8+ T cells sorted from blood. This TCR was sampled from a man aged 25-40 years in good health. The chain joins TRBV7-2 to TRBJ1-2, with 8 bases identical to TRBD1. CDR3 loop: CASTGQGPYSYGYTF. The CDR3 bases are TGTGCCAGCACCGGACAGGGACCATATAGCTATGGCTACACCTTC. Filled out from reference TRBV7-2 and TRBJ1-2, the complete variable domain reads GAGVSQSPSNKVTEKGKDVELRCDPISGHTALYWYRQSLGQGLEFLIYFQGNSAPDKSGLPSDRFSAERTGGSVSTLTIQRTQQEDSAVYLCASTGQGPYSYGYTFGSGTRLTVV.